Listed below are T cell receptor beta chains from one sample, sequenced in a study of T cells in Graves' hyperthyroidism and ophthalmopathy. From the multiplex PCR reads, TCRdb called clonotypes with MiXCR, one entry per CDR3 protein. The sample holds around 600,000 distinct CDR3 sequences; 15% to 17% are singletons and the top ten take roughly 7.3%. Sequenced input: blood. The receptors were gathered from a woman aged 25 to 39 with Graves' hyperthyroidism. Each CDR3 is given with its conserved first and last residue. Fields, in order: clone size, J gene, CDR3 length, V gene, D gene, CDR3 protein, CDR3 DNA. D genes are given only for firm matches. Size is stated for part of the rows, as once, few or many counts, or as a class when the clone is expanded.

many | TRBJ1-1 | 12 | TRBV5-1 | - | CASSLIGSEAFF | TGCGCCAGCAGCTTGATCGGGAGTGAAGCTTTCTTT
- | TRBJ2-3 | 15 | TRBV9 | - | CASSVDAGTTDTQYF | TGTGCCAGCAGCGTAGATGCGGGGACCACAGATACGCAGTATTTT
- | TRBJ1-1 | 15 | TRBV6-2/TRBV6-3 | - | CASSYNRVMNTEAFF | TGTGCCAGCAGTTACAACAGGGTGATGAACACTGAAGCTTTCTTT
- | TRBJ2-2 | 17 | TRBV6-1 | - | CASATALGPQTPGELFF | TGTGCCAGCGCGACGGCTCTGGGACCGCAGACGCCCGGGGAGCTGTTTTTT
few | TRBJ2-7 | 14 | TRBV19 | TRBD1 | CASSSGQGAGEQYF | TGTGCCAGTTCATCGGGGCAGGGGGCGGGTGAGCAGTACTTC
- | TRBJ1-2 | 15 | TRBV5-6 | TRBD1 | CASSPRDRGPVGYTF | TGTGCCAGCAGCCCCCGGGACAGGGGGCCTGTTGGCTACACCTTC
few | TRBJ2-7 | 18 | TRBV4-3 | TRBD2 | CASSQDSPTSGRLYEQYF | TGCGCCAGCAGCCAAGATTCCCCGACTAGCGGGAGGTTGTACGAGCAGTACTTC
- | TRBJ2-3 | 18 | TRBV6-1 | - | CASSYALTGGTSGLAQYF | TGTGCCAGCAGTTACGCACTAACAGGGGGCACTAGCGGGCTGGCGCAGTATTTT
many | TRBJ2-1 | 15 | TRBV6-1 | TRBD2 | CASSEGSGAYNEQFF | TGTGCCAGCAGTGAAGGTAGCGGGGCTTACAATGAGCAGTTCTTC
many | TRBJ1-1 | 15 | TRBV5-1 | - | CASSLDGSLNTEAFF | TGCGCCAGCAGCTTGGATGGCAGCCTTAACACTGAAGCTTTCTTT
- | TRBJ1-2 | 14 | TRBV30 | TRBD1 | CAWSPGQGAEGYIF | TGTGCCTGGAGTCCAGGACAGGGGGCTGAAGGCTACATCTTC
few | TRBJ2-7 | 15 | TRBV29-1 | TRBD1 | CSASGARGPAYEQYF | TGCAGCGCATCGGGGGCCAGGGGGCCAGCCTACGAGCAGTACTTC
many | TRBJ2-7 | 14 | TRBV7-2 | TRBD2 | CASTLAGVLYEQYF | TGTGCCAGCACCTTAGCGGGAGTTCTCTACGAGCAGTACTTC
many | TRBJ2-3 | 15 | TRBV7-9 | TRBD1 | CASSRTQGATDTQYF | TGTGCCAGCAGCCGCACGCAGGGGGCTACAGATACGCAGTATTTT
- | TRBJ1-4 | 12 | TRBV12-5 | TRBD1 | CASARDSEKLFF | TGTGCTAGTGCCCGGGACAGCGAAAAACTGTTTTTT
- | TRBJ2-3 | 15 | TRBV6-2/TRBV6-3 | TRBD2 | CAGSYRAGELNTQYF | TGTGCCGGCAGTTACCGAGCGGGAGAATTGAATACGCAGTATTTT
- | TRBJ2-1 | 15 | TRBV5-6 | TRBD2 | CASSLYRTSGNEQFF | TGTGCCAGCAGCTTGTATAGGACTAGCGGAAATGAGCAGTTCTTC
few | TRBJ2-5 | 13 | TRBV6-4 | TRBD2 | CASRGLGRETQYF | TGTGCCAGCAGGGGACTAGGGCGGGAGACCCAGTACTTC
few | TRBJ1-1 | 12 | TRBV28 | - | CASSSRQDKAFF | TGTGCCAGCAGTTCTAGACAGGATAAAGCTTTCTTT
many | TRBJ2-1 | 15 | TRBV7-3 | TRBD1 | CASSSPGQGYNEQFF | TGTGCCAGCAGCTCCCCGGGACAGGGTTACAATGAGCAGTTCTTC
many | TRBJ2-4 | 15 | TRBV5-1 | - | CASSLGLGGANIQYF | TGCGCCAGCAGCCTCGGACTAGGGGGGGCAAACATTCAGTACTTC
few | TRBJ2-7 | 15 | TRBV5-5 | - | CASFPRVTGRDEQYF | TGTGCCAGCTTCCCCCGGGTAACAGGTAGGGACGAGCAGTACTTC
- | TRBJ2-2 | 17 | TRBV4-1 | - | CASSQDYNGRGTRELFF | TGCGCCAGCAGCCAAGATTATAACGGCAGGGGAACGAGGGAGCTGTTTTTT
many | TRBJ2-7 | 14 | TRBV7-2 | TRBD2 | CATASLAGAGEQYF | TGTGCCACAGCGTCACTAGCGGGAGCTGGGGAGCAGTACTTC
many | TRBJ2-3 | 15 | TRBV10-1 | TRBD2 | CASSKAGANTDTQYF | TGCGCCAGCAGTAAAGCGGGAGCTAACACAGATACGCAGTATTTT
few | TRBJ2-1 | 20 | TRBV6-1 | TRBD2 | CASSYTIGAGGQSSYNEQFF | TGTGCCAGCAGTTATACGATAGGAGCGGGAGGGCAGAGCTCCTACAATGAGCAGTTCTTC
- | TRBJ2-1 | 20 | TRBV5-1 | TRBD2 | CASSEGPSMKGTSGKNEQFF | TGCGCCAGCAGCGAGGGACCATCTATGAAAGGGACTAGCGGAAAGAATGAGCAGTTCTTC
- | TRBJ2-1 | 15 | TRBV19 | TRBD2 | CASSYSGRGPSEQFF | TGTGCCAGTAGTTATAGCGGGAGGGGACCCTCCGAGCAGTTCTTC
many | TRBJ1-1 | 15 | TRBV27 | - | CASSHNRVWNTEAFF | TGTGCCAGCAGTCATAACAGGGTTTGGAATACTGAAGCTTTCTTT
many | TRBJ2-1 | 16 | TRBV20-1 | TRBD2 | CSAEGTGGPSYNEQFF | TGCAGTGCCGAGGGGACGGGAGGGCCTTCCTACAATGAGCAGTTCTTC
- | TRBJ2-7 | 17 | TRBV12-5 | TRBD2 | CASGSSPTGLAGREQYF | TGTGCTAGTGGTTCCTCCCCAACGGGACTAGCGGGACGGGAGCAGTACTTC
many | TRBJ2-3 | 11 | TRBV5-5 | - | CASSWDDTQYF | TGTGCCAGCAGCTGGGATGATACGCAGTATTTT
few | TRBJ2-7 | 13 | TRBV29-1 | - | CSVGGADAYEQYF | TGCAGCGTTGGGGGTGCCGACGCCTACGAGCAGTACTTC
many | TRBJ2-2 | 14 | TRBV20-1 | - | CSARLATNTGELFF | TGCAGTGCTAGACTAGCGACGAACACCGGGGAGCTGTTTTTT
many | TRBJ2-5 | 18 | TRBV6-2/TRBV6-3 | TRBD2 | CASSPGTSGRLGQETQYF | TGTGCCAGCAGTCCCGGGACTAGCGGGAGATTAGGCCAAGAGACCCAGTACTTC
many | TRBJ2-1 | 15 | TRBV5-1 | - | CASSLSRAVGNEQFF | TGCGCCAGCAGCTTGTCCCGGGCGGTTGGCAATGAGCAGTTCTTC
many | TRBJ2-3 | 14 | TRBV6-2/TRBV6-3 | TRBD1 | CASSYTGEADTQYF | TGTGCCAGCAGTTACACAGGGGAAGCAGATACGCAGTATTTT
many | TRBJ1-2 | 13 | TRBV11-2 | - | CASNTDSLDGYTF | TGTGCCAGCAACACGGACAGTCTTGATGGCTACACCTTC
few | TRBJ1-2 | 14 | TRBV6-1 | - | CASSRDNINYGYTF | TGTGCCAGCAGCCGAGACAATATAAACTATGGCTACACCTTC
- | TRBJ2-3 | 14 | TRBV11-2 | - | CASSPRPPTDTQYF | TGTGCCAGCAGCCCTCGGCCTCCAACAGATACGCAGTATTTT
many | TRBJ2-7 | 16 | TRBV6-5 | TRBD2 | CASSYSPTSGSYEQYF | TGTGCCAGCAGTTACTCGCCCACTAGCGGGAGTTACGAGCAGTACTTC
- | TRBJ2-5 | 14 | TRBV12-3/TRBV12-4 | TRBD2 | CASSLVQGGETQYF | TGTGCCAGCAGTTTAGTCCAGGGAGGGGAGACCCAGTACTTC
- | TRBJ2-2 | 13 | TRBV4-1 | - | CASSQAGIGELFF | TGCGCCAGCAGCCAAGCAGGTATCGGGGAGCTGTTTTTT
- | TRBJ1-1 | 12 | TRBV24-1 | - | CATSDLGTEAFF | TGTGCCACCAGTGATTTAGGGACTGAAGCTTTCTTT
few | TRBJ1-4 | 14 | TRBV27 | TRBD1 | CASGLTGRGEKLFF | TGTGCCAGCGGGTTGACAGGGAGGGGTGAAAAACTGTTTTTT
- | TRBJ2-3 | 16 | TRBV4-1 | TRBD2 | CASSQIAGGTTDTQYF | TGCGCCAGCAGCCAAATAGCGGGAGGAACCACAGATACGCAGTATTTT
- | TRBJ2-6 | 15 | TRBV19 | - | CASTTRGSGANVLTF | TGTGCCAGTACTACTAGGGGATCTGGGGCCAACGTCCTGACTTTC
many | TRBJ2-3 | 17 | TRBV24-1 | - | CATSEPSWGRSTDTQYF | TGTGCCACCAGTGAACCCAGTTGGGGCCGGAGCACAGATACGCAGTATTTT
many | TRBJ2-3 | 15 | TRBV13 | - | CASSLKWGTTDTQYF | TGTGCCAGCAGCTTAAAGTGGGGGACCACAGATACGCAGTATTTT
many | TRBJ2-1 | 13 | TRBV28 | - | CASSIQGSNEQFF | TGTGCCAGCAGTATACAGGGTAGCAATGAGCAGTTCTTC
- | TRBJ2-1 | 13 | TRBV11-2 | - | CASSLKGDNEQFF | TGTGCCAGCAGCTTAAAGGGGGACAATGAGCAGTTCTTC
many | TRBJ1-1 | 18 | TRBV7-9 | TRBD1 | CASSYSFRTGPSDAEAFF | TGTGCCAGCAGCTACTCTTTTCGGACAGGCCCGTCCGACGCTGAAGCTTTCTTT
few | TRBJ2-7 | 14 | TRBV7-9 | - | CASSLGIKNYEQYF | TGTGCCAGCAGCTTAGGGATCAAGAACTACGAGCAGTACTTC
many | TRBJ2-3 | 16 | TRBV10-3 | TRBD1 | CAIRTPGQGHTDTQYF | TGTGCCATCAGAACCCCGGGACAGGGACACACAGATACGCAGTATTTT